This entry features one TCR beta chain sequence. This sample is part of a study of blood T cell repertoires in COVID-19. Study information: Material from acute and convalescent COVID-19 was sourced from the United States, Italy and Spain. PBMCs, B-cell-depleted T cells, or T cells provided the cDNA or gDNA that made up the material.

V lost 6 bases and J lost 9; bases outside the gene matches: 11. Germline-derived CDR1 and CDR2 are MGHDK and SYGVNS. This CDR3 comprises 13 residues. Per the original data handling: Estimation of nucleated cell counts was performed using reference gene primer amplification. Only in-frame clones appear in the TCRdb table, and some are missing; sequencing was by immunoSEQ multiplex PCR. From that table come the V and J calls and clone size; the DNA was used to work out D and trimming. The top ten hold over 2% of the sample, which has about 54,000 clones, around four fifths seen once. V and J are TRBV25-1 and TRBJ2-7; 7 bases map to TRBD2. Sequencing input: peripheral blood. The clonotype was recovered from a man aged 50-60 years with acute or convalescent COVID-19. In nucleotides, the CDR3 is TGTGCCAGCAGGCTAGCGGCCCTAGATGTGCAGTACTTC. Translating it yields CASRLAALDVQYF.